This TCR beta chain comes out of a study of cytomegalovirus exposure and HLA in healthy donors. The J segment lost 8 bases and the V segment lost 3 bases, leaving 12 bases of the junction unmatched. This CDR3 has 17 amino acids. CDR1 SGHAT and CDR2 FQNNGV come from the germline V gene. Amplification used 60 Vbeta primers and 13 Jbeta primers. The method was immunoSEQ multiplex PCR; TCRdb's version includes in-frame clones alone and lacks a portion of them. The sample contains 130,000 or so clones, 80% of which appear only once. The sample holds a few counts of this clone. The TCR comes from a young man in good health and CMV-seronegative. Sequencing used PBMCs. V and J are TRBV11-2 and TRBJ2-2, with TRBD2 matching over 10 bases. The CDR3 bases are TGTGCCAGCAGCTTCTCGAACTTAGCGGGGGGCGTAGGGGAGCTGTTTTTT. Its translation: CASSFSNLAGGVGELFF.